These T cell receptor beta chains were read from a single sample in a study of T-cell reconstitution after alpha-beta-depleted transplantation in children. TCRdb reprocessed the PCR reads via MiXCR and lists one record per CDR3 protein. Among roughly 220,000 distinct CDR3 sequences, 9.5% to 15% were seen once, and the ten largest hold 2% to 3%. The sample consisted of PBMCs from the stem cell graft donor, taken from the stem cell graft. The receptors originated from a human donor who donated a stem cell graft to a child with acute lymphoblastic leukemia. Each CDR3 is given with its conserved first and last residue. D genes are given only for firm matches. Not all rows give a size; the values are once, few, many and, for expanded clones, a class.

D gene	V gene	J gene	clone size	CDR3 protein	CDR3 DNA
TRBD1	TRBV6-1	TRBJ2-7	few	CASSDVPGQGPYF	TGTGCCAGCAGTGACGTCCCGGGACAGGGCCCATACTTC
-	TRBV27	TRBJ1-2	-	CATSSDYGYTF	TGTGCCACGTCAAGCGACTATGGCTACACCTTC
TRBD2	TRBV20-1	TRBJ2-5	-	CSLERGEETQYF	TGCAGTCTGGAGCGGGGGGAAGAGACCCAGTACTTC
-	TRBV12-3/TRBV12-4	TRBJ1-5	-	CASSLVAVGRQPQHF	TGTGCCAGCAGTTTGGTGGCGGTGGGACGTCAGCCCCAGCATTTT
TRBD2	TRBV20-1	TRBJ2-6	few	CSASKGGRGSGANVLTF	TGCAGTGCTAGTAAGGGAGGGAGAGGATCTGGGGCCAACGTCCTGACTTTC
-	TRBV7-3	TRBJ2-1	many	CASSLLTRSDEQFF	TGTGCCAGCAGCTTACTAACACGGAGCGATGAGCAGTTCTTC
TRBD1	TRBV4-1	TRBJ2-7	many	CASSPDRGREQYF	TGCGCCAGCAGCCCGGACAGGGGGCGCGAGCAGTACTTC
TRBD1	TRBV29-1	TRBJ2-1	-	CSVASRGLTANEQFF	TGCAGCGTCGCCTCCAGGGGGCTAACGGCAAATGAGCAGTTCTTC
-	TRBV12-3/TRBV12-4	TRBJ1-4	many	CASSGTGMNEKLFF	TGTGCCAGCAGTGGCACAGGGATGAATGAAAAACTGTTTTTT
TRBD1	TRBV10-3	TRBJ2-3	-	CAIAAFRTGEDTKYF	TGTGCCATCGCCGCCTTCAGGACAGGGGAAGATACGAAGTATTTT
-	TRBV9	TRBJ1-2	many	CASTRGYGYTF	TGTGCCAGCACGAGGGGATATGGCTACACCTTC
-	TRBV6-5	TRBJ1-1	many	CASSYPDSFAEAFF	TGTGCCAGCAGTTACCCGGATAGCTTCGCTGAAGCTTTCTTT
TRBD1	TRBV29-1	TRBJ2-5	many	CSVGQGQETQYF	TGCAGCGTGGGACAGGGCCAAGAGACCCAGTACTTC
-	TRBV28	TRBJ2-2	many	CASSFVTVANTGELFF	TGTGCCAGCAGTTTCGTCACGGTTGCGAACACCGGGGAGCTGTTTTTT
TRBD2	TRBV20-1	TRBJ2-5	many	CSALTSGGNPRETQYF	TGCAGTGCTCTGACTAGCGGGGGCAATCCCCGGGAGACCCAGTACTTC
-	TRBV7-2	TRBJ1-2	many	CASSLARRVSGYTF	TGTGCCAGCAGCTTAGCGCGCAGGGTGAGCGGCTACACCTTC
-	TRBV7-2	TRBJ2-7	many	CASSLGSRTDLREQYF	TGTGCCAGCAGCTTAGGGAGCAGGACAGACCTACGGGAGCAGTACTTC
-	TRBV20-1	TRBJ2-2	many	CSARGETGNGELFF	TGCAGTGCTAGAGGGGAGACAGGAAATGGGGAGCTGTTTTTT
TRBD1	TRBV20-1	TRBJ2-7	many	CSAILGQGASYEQYF	TGCAGTGCTATTTTGGGACAGGGGGCCTCCTACGAGCAGTACTTC
-	TRBV5-5	TRBJ1-5	many	CASSPRQSNQPQHF	TGTGCCAGCAGCCCTCGACAGAGCAATCAGCCCCAGCATTTT
-	TRBV7-9	TRBJ2-5	many	CASSLVGGKETQYF	TGTGCCAGCAGCTTAGTGGGGGGCAAAGAGACCCAGTACTTC
TRBD2	TRBV12-3/TRBV12-4	TRBJ2-2	many	CASSMGLAGVGRELFF	TGTGCCAGCAGTATGGGACTAGCGGGAGTCGGAAGGGAGCTGTTTTTT
-	TRBV2	TRBJ1-1	many	CASSETGGTEAFF	TGTGCCAGCAGTGAAACTGGGGGTACTGAAGCTTTCTTT
-	TRBV30	TRBJ1-1	once	CAWSWGGGQNTEAFF	TGTGCCTGGAGCTGGGGCGGGGGGCAGAACACTGAAGCTTTCTTT
TRBD1	TRBV9	TRBJ2-7	many	CASSPDRSPYEQYF	TGTGCCAGCAGTCCGGACAGGTCTCCCTACGAGCAGTACTTC
TRBD1	TRBV10-3	TRBJ2-1	many	CAIRARTGDEQFF	TGTGCCATCAGGGCCCGGACAGGTGATGAGCAGTTCTTC
TRBD1	TRBV20-1	TRBJ1-2	many	CSAGDSKLNYGYTF	TGCAGTGCTGGGGACAGTAAACTTAACTATGGCTACACCTTC
-	TRBV7-6	TRBJ1-5	-	CASSKGGLYSNQPQHF	TGTGCCAGCAGCAAGGGCGGACTGTATAGCAATCAGCCCCAGCATTTT
TRBD2	TRBV28	TRBJ2-1	many	CASTGTSGQFF	TGTGCCAGCACCGGGACTAGCGGGCAGTTCTTC
-	TRBV24-1	TRBJ2-2	many	CATSDLTTYTGELFF	TGTGCCACCAGTGATTTAACGACCTACACCGGGGAGCTGTTTTTT
-	TRBV28	TRBJ2-6	many	CASSLLMRISGANVLTF	TGTGCCAGCAGTTTATTAATGCGGATCTCTGGGGCCAACGTCCTGACTTTC
TRBD1	TRBV18	TRBJ2-7	many	CASSPDRASYEQYF	TGTGCCAGCTCGCCGGACAGGGCCTCCTACGAGCAGTACTTC
-	TRBV28	TRBJ1-3	many	CASSFVLLGPGNTIYF	TGTGCCAGCAGTTTTGTTCTTTTAGGCCCTGGAAACACCATATATTTT
TRBD2	TRBV7-9	TRBJ2-1	-	CASSRPGTSGNEQFF	TGTGCCAGCAGCAGACCCGGGACTAGCGGCAATGAGCAGTTCTTC
-	TRBV28	TRBJ1-2	many	CASSFPVLGSGYTF	TGTGCCAGCAGTTTCCCCGTCTTGGGGTCGGGCTACACCTTC
-	TRBV6-5	TRBJ2-3	many	CASSRSADTQYF	TGTGCCAGCAGCCGATCCGCTGATACGCAGTATTTT
-	TRBV29-1	TRBJ1-5	many	CSVKGGDQPQHF	TGCAGCGTTAAGGGGGGGGATCAGCCCCAGCATTTT
TRBD2	TRBV28	TRBJ2-7	many	CASRPSGRASYEQYF	TGTGCCAGCAGACCGAGCGGGAGGGCCTCCTACGAGCAGTACTTC
-	TRBV12-5	TRBJ1-1	few	CASAPMGGSGTEAFF	TGTGCTAGTGCCCCCATGGGGGGGTCGGGCACTGAAGCTTTCTTT
-	TRBV9	TRBJ2-7	many	CASSVTGDEQYF	TGTGCCAGCAGCGTGACAGGCGACGAGCAGTACTTC
-	TRBV10-3	TRBJ2-3	few	CAISEGDRSTDTQYF	TGTGCCATCAGTGAAGGGGACCGGTCCACAGATACGCAGTATTTT
TRBD1	TRBV28	TRBJ1-2	many	CASSFGTGASYGYTF	TGTGCCAGCAGTTTTGGGACAGGGGCTAGCTATGGCTACACCTTC
TRBD2	TRBV19	TRBJ2-1	many	CASRLGSGNYYNEQFF	TGTGCCAGTAGGCTAGGAAGCGGGAATTACTACAATGAGCAGTTCTTC
TRBD2	TRBV3-1	TRBJ2-5	few	CASSPPRIAGNGETQYF	TGTGCCAGCAGCCCTCCCCGAATAGCGGGGAACGGAGAGACCCAGTACTTC